This T cell receptor beta chain was obtained from a study of T cell changes during pregnancy in multiple sclerosis. With 5 bases removed from V and 5 bases from J, the gap between germline ends came to 10 bases. Germline V gene data show CDR1 as DFQATT and CDR2 as SNEGSKA (reference sequence). The CDR3 is 11 amino acids. Profiled with immunoSEQ multiplex PCR; TCRdb holds only in-frame clones, not every one. Among over 40,000 clones, 88% were seen once, and the ten largest hold about 5.4%. This chain connects TRBV20-1 to TRBJ2-7; perhaps TRBD1 as D (5 bases). Material: CD8+ T cells from peripheral blood mononuclear cells, obtained after pregnancy. This receptor was identified in a female donor in good health, enrolled as a control in a pregnancy study. CDR3 coding DNA: TGCAGTGCTCCGCAGGGAAACGAGCAGTACTTC. Encoded protein: CSAPQGNEQYF.